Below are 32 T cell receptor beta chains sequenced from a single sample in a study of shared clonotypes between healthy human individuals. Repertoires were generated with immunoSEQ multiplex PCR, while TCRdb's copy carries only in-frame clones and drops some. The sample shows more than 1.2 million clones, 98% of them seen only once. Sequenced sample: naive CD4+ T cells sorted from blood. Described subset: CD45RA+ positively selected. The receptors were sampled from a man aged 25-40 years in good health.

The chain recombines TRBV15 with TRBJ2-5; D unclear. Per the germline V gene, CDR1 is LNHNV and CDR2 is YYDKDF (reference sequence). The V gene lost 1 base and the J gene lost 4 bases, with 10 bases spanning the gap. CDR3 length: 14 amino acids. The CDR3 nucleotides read TGTGCCACCAGCAGAGGGTTGTTGAGAGAGACCCAGTACTTC. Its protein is CATSRGLLRETQYF.

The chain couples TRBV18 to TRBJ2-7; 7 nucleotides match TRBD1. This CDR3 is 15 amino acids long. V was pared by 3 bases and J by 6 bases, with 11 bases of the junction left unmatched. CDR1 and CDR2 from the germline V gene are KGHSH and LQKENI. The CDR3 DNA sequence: TGTGCCAGCTCACCTACCCAACGACAGGGAACCGAGCAGTACTTC. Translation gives CASSPTQRQGTEQYF.

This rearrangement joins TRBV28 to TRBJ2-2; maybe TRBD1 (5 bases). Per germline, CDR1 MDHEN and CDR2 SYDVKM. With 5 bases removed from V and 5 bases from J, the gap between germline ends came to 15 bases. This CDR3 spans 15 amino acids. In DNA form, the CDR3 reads TGTGCCAGCAGTAAGCAGGGTGGAAGAACCGGGGAGCTGTTTTTT. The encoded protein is CASSKQGGRTGELFF. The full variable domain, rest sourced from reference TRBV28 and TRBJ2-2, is DVKVTQSSRYLVKRTGEKVFLECVQDMDHENMFWYRQDPGLGLRLIYFSYDVKMKEKGDIPEGYSVSREKKERFSLILESASTNQTSMYLCASSKQGGRTGELFFGEGSRLTVL.

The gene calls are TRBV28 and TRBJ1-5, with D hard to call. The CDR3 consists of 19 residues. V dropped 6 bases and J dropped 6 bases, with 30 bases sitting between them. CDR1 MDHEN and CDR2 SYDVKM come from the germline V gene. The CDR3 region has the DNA TGTGCCAGCAGCCCTCACATTATTAGACAAACGATACTCGGTCAGCCCCAGCATTTT. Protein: CASSPHIIRQTILGQPQHF.

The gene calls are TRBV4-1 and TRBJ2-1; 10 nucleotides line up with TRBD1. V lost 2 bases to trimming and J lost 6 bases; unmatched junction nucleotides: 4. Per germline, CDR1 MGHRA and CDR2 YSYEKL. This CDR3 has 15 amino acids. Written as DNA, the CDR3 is TGCGCCAGCAGCCAAACGGGACAGGGGCTCAATGAGCAGTTCTTC. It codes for CASSQTGQGLNEQFF.

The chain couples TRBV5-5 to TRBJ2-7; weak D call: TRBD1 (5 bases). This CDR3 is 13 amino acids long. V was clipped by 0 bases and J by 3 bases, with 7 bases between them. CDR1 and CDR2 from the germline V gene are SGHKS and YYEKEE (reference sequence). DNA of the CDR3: TGTGCCAGCAGCTTGGGACAGCGCTACGAGCAGTACTTC. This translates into CASSLGQRYEQYF.

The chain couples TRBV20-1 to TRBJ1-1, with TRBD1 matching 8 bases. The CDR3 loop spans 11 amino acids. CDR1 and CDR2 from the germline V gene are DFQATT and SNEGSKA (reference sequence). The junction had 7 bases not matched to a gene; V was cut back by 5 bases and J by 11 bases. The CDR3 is CSALGQGEAFF. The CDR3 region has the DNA TGCAGTGCTCTTGGACAGGGCGAGGCTTTCTTT.

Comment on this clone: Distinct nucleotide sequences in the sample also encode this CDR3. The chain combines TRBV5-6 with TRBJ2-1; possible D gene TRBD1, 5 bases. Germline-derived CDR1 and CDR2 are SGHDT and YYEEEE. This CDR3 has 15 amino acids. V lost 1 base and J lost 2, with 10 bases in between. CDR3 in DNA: TGTGCCAGCAGCTTGAGGGGCGGAACCTACAATGAGCAGTTCTTC. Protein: CASSLRGGTYNEQFF.

CDR3 protein: CSVAGQGESYTF. The CDR3 DNA sequence: TGCAGCGTTGCGGGACAGGGAGAGAGCTACACCTTC. The chain employs TRBV29-1 and TRBJ1-2; 9 bases match TRBD1. From germline, CDR1 is SQVTM and CDR2 ANQGSEA. The length of the CDR3 is 12 residues. Unmatched junction bases numbered 6, after V lost 4 bases and J lost 9 bases.

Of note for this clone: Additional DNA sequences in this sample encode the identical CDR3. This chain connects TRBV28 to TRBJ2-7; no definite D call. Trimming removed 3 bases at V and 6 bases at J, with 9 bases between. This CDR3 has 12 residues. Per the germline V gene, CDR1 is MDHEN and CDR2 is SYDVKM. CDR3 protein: CASSFRRSEQYF. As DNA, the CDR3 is TGTGCCAGCAGTTTTCGACGGTCCGAGCAGTACTTC.

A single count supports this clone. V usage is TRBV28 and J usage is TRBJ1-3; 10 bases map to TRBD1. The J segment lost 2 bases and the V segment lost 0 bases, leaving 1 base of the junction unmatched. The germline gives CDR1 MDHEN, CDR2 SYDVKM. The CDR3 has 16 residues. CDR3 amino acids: CASSLWGTGAGNTIYF. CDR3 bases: TGTGCCAGCAGTTTATGGGGGACAGGGGCTGGAAACACCATATATTTT. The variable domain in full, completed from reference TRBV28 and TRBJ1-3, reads DVKVTQSSRYLVKRTGEKVFLECVQDMDHENMFWYRQDPGLGLRLIYFSYDVKMKEKGDIPEGYSVSREKKERFSLILESASTNQTSMYLCASSLWGTGAGNTIYFGEGSWLTVV.

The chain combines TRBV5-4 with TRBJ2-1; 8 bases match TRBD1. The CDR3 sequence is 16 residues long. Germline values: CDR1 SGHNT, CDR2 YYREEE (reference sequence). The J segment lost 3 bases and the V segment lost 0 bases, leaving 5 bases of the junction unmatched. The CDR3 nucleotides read TGTGCCAGCAGCTTGGTCCCCGGGACAGGCTACAATGAGCAGTTCTTC. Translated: CASSLVPGTGYNEQFF.

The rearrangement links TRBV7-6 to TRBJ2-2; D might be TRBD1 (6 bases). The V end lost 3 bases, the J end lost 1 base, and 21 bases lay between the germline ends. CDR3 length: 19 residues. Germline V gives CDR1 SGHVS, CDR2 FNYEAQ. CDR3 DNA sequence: TGTGCCAGCAGCTTCCGAGAAGGGCGACCAGGGGAGAACACCGGGGAGCTGTTTTTT. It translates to CASSFREGRPGENTGELFF. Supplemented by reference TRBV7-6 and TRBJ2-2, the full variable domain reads GAGVSQSPRYKVTKRGQDVALRCDPISGHVSLYWYRQALGQGPEFLTYFNYEAQQDKSGLPNDRFSAERPEGSISTLTIQRTEQRDSAMYRCASSFREGRPGENTGELFFGEGSRLTVL.

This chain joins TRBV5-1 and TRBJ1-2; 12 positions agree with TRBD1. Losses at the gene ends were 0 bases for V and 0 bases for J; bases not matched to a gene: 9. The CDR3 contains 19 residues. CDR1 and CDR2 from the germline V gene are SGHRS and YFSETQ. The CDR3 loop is CASSLGGTGGDPANYGYTF. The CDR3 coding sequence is TGCGCCAGCAGCTTGGGAGGGACAGGGGGCGACCCTGCTAACTATGGCTACACCTTC.

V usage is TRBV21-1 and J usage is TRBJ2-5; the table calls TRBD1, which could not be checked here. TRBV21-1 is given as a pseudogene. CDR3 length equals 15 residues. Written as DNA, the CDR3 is TGTGCCAGCAGCAAAGCGTATGACAGGGTGGAGACCCAGTACTTC. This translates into CASSKAYDRVETQYF.

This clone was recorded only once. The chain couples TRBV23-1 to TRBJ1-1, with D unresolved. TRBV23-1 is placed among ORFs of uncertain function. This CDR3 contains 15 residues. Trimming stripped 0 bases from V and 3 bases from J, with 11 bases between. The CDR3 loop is CASSQSRTVYTEAFF. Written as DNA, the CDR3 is TGCGCCAGCAGTCAATCAAGGACCGTCTACACTGAAGCTTTCTTT.

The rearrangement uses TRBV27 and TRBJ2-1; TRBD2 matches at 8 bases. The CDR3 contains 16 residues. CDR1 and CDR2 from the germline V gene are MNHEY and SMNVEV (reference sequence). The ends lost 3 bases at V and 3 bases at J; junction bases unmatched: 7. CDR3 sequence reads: CASSFTSAGDYNEQFF. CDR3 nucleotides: TGTGCCAGCAGTTTTACGTCAGCGGGAGACTACAATGAGCAGTTCTTC.

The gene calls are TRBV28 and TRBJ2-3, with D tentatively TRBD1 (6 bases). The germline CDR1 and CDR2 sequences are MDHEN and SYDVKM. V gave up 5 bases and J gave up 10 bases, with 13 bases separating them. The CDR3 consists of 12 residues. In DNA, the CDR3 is TGTGCCAGCAGTACCTTGACAGGCCCGCAGTATTTT. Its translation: CASSTLTGPQYF.

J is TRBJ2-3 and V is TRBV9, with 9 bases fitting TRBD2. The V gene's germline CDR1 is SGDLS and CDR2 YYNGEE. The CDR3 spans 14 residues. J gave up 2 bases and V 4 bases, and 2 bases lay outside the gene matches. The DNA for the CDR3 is TGTGCCAGCAGCAGACTAGCGGCCACAGATACGCAGTATTTT. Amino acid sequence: CASSRLAATDTQYF.

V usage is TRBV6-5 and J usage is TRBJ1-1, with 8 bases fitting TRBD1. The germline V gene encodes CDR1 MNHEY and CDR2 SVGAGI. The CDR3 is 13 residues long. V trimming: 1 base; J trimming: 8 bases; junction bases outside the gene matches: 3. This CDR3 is CASSYFTGGEAFF. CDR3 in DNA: TGTGCCAGCAGTTACTTCACAGGGGGGGAAGCTTTCTTT.

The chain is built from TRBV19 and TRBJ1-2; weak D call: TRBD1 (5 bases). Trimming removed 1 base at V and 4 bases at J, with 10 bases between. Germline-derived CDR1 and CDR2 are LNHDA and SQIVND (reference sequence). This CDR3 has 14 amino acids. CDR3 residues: CASSIAGSRYGYTF. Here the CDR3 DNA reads TGTGCCAGTAGTATAGCAGGGTCACGCTATGGCTACACCTTC.

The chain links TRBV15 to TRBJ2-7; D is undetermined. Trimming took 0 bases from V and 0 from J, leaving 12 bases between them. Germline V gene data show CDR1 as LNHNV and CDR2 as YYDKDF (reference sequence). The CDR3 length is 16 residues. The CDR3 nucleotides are TGTGCCACCAGCAGAGACGTTGCGGCATCCTCCTACGAGCAGTACTTC. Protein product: CATSRDVAASSYEQYF.

The DNA of the CDR3 is TGTGCCAGCAGTCCAGTTCAAAACTCCTACGAGCAGTACTTC. Translation gives CASSPVQNSYEQYF. The chain employs TRBV28 and TRBJ2-7; no definite D call. Germline V gene lookup returns CDR1 MDHEN and CDR2 SYDVKM. The CDR3 consists of 14 residues. The V and J ends lost 5 bases and 0 bases respectively, with 11 bases between them.

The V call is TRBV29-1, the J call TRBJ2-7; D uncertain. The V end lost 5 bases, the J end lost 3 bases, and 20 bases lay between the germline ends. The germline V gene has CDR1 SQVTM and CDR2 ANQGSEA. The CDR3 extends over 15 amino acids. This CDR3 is CSVRSGGLFVYEQYF. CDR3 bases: TGCAGCGTTCGGTCGGGCGGTTTGTTCGTCTACGAGCAGTACTTC.

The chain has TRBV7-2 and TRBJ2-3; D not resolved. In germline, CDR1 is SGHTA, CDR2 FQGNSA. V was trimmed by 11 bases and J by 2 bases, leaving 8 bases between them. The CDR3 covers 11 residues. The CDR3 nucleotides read TGTGCCGGACGGAACACAGATACGCAGTATTTT. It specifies CAGRNTDTQYF.

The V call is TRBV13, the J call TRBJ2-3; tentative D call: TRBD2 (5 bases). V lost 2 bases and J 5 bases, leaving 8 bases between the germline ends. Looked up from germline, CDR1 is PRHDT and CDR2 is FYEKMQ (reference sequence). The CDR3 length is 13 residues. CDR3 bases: TGTGCCAGCAGCTTAAGGGAGTTAGATACGCAGTATTTT. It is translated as CASSLRELDTQYF.

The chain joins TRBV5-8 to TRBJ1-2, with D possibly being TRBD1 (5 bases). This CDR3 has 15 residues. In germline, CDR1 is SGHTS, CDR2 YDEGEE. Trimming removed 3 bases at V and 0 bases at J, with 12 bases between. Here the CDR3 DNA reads TGTGCCAGCAGCTCGAGAGGGGTCGCTAACTATGGCTACACCTTC. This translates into CASSSRGVANYGYTF.

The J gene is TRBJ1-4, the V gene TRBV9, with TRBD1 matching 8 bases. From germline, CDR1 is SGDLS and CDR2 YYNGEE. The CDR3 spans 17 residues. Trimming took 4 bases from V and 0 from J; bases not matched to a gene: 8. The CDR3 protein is CASSKTTGAATNEKLFF. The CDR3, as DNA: TGTGCCAGCAGCAAGACGACAGGGGCGGCAACTAATGAAAAACTGTTTTTT. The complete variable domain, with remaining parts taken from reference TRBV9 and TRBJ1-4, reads DSGVTQTPKHLITATGQRVTLRCSPRSGDLSVYWYQQSLDQGLQFLIQYYNGEERAKGNILERFSAQQFPDLHSELNLSSLELGDSALYFCASSKTTGAATNEKLFFGSGTQLSVL.

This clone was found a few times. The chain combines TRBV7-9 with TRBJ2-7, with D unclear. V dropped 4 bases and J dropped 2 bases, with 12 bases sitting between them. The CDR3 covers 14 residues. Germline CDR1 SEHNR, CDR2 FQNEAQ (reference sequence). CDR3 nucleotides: TGTGCCAGCAGCTCTCCGAGCTCTCCCTACGAGCAGTACTTC. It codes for CASSSPSSPYEQYF.

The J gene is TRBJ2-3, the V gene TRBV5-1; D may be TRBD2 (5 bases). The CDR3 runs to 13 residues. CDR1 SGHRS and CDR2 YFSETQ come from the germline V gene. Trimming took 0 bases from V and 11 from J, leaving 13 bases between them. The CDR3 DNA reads TGCGCCAGCAGCTTGGTCGGGGAGAATGGGCAGTATTTT. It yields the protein CASSLVGENGQYF.

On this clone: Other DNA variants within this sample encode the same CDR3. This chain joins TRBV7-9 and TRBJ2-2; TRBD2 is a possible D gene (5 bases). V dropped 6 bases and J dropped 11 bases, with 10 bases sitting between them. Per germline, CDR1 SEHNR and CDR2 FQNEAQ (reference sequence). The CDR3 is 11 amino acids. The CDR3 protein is CASSLEGELFF. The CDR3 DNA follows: TGTGCCAGCAGTCTCGAGGGCGAGCTGTTTTTT.

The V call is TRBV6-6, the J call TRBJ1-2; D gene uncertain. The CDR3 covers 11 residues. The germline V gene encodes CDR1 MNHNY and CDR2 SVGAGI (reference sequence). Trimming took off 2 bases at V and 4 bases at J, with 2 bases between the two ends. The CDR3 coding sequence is TGTGCCAGCAGTTACGCCTATGGCTACACCTTC. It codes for CASSYAYGYTF.